This T cell receptor beta chain was recorded in a study of T cell responses to AZD1222 COVID-19 vaccine. Study-wide findings and caveats: The study found vaccine-associated CD4 TCRs spanning spike, dominant at 160-218 and 743-854. Donors in the cohort were predominantly white British and more often female, and clonal diversity was possibly underestimated. Variant regions that are unmutated are reportedly the target of nearly half of spike-specific TCRs. Repertoires were sampled only after the peak T cell response.

The germline V and J ends were trimmed by 6 bases and 15 bases, with 18 bases remaining between them. This CDR3 region has 12 residues. Using immunoSEQ multiplex PCR, the repertoire was profiled, and TCRdb retains in-frame clones only, with some absent. The table lists 70,000 to 90,000 clones, around 86% of them singletons. A word on this clone: The antigen is unknown.

This chain uses TRBV12-3 or TRBV12-4 with TRBJ1-5; D not resolved. This specimen was peripheral blood, taken 28 days after the second AZD1222 dose. The source of this sequence is an adult who received the AZD1222 COVID-19 vaccine. As DNA, the CDR3 is TGTGCCAGCAGCCCTAGAGGGCGAGAATTGCATTTT. As protein: CASSPRGRELHF.